This T cell receptor beta chain was captured in a study of beta chain features in type 1 diabetes. Study-level information: In age, gender and cell yields, patients were similar to healthy donors.

Study conclusions and caveats: When Type 1 diabetes patients were examined, their TCRB CDR3s proved moderately but significantly shorter in all four CD4+ subsets. A PCR bias possibly favoring shorter templates would apply equally to patients and controls.

The sequenced template was cDNA made from the entire isolated RNA. Naive, central memory and regulatory T cell samples averaged around 3.5 million immunoSEQ reads each. Sequenced by immunoSEQ multiplex PCR; TCRdb stores in-frame clones only, minus some. The table shows some 350,000 clones, with approximately 15% occurring only once. The CDR3 spans 13 residues. The germline CDR1 and CDR2 sequences are SGHRS and YFSETQ. Trimming took 3 bases from V and 8 from J, leaving 12 bases between them. This clone has just a few counts. Its antigen is not identified. The clonotype originates from a woman aged 18-29 years with type 1 diabetes. The rearrangement joins TRBV5-1 to TRBJ2-1; no clear D gene. The material sequenced was naive CD4+ T cells from blood. CDR3 loop: CASSSQEPDEQFF. The CDR3 bases are TGCGCCAGCAGCTCTCAAGAGCCGGATGAGCAGTTCTTC.